Following are 19 T cell receptor beta chains from one sample sequenced in a study of T-cell reconstitution after alpha-beta-depleted transplantation in children. Unique molecular identifiers featured in how the TCRbeta library was prepared. TCRdb ran MiXCR on the PCR reads and lists one entry per CDR3 protein. The data show 250,000 to 300,000 distinct CDR3 sequences, around a tenth seen once. Sample: peripheral blood, taken 180 days after TCRalphabeta/CD19-depleted stem cell transplant. These receptor sequences come from a male patient between 2 and 15 years old who had a stem cell transplant for chronic granulomatous disease, so the T cells may come from the graft donor.

On this clonotype: With a much larger clone just one base away, this may be a read error. The genes are TRBV6-2 or TRBV6-3 and TRBJ2-5; 8 nucleotides agree with TRBD2. Germline CDR1 MNHEY, CDR2 SVGEGT. The CDR3 covers 16 residues. CDR3 sequence: CAGSYGHLAGQETQYF. The CDR3 region has the DNA TGTGCCGGCAGTTACGGCCATTTAGCGGGACAAGAGACCCAGTACTTC.

This clonotype was seen repeatedly, ten times or more. This chain joins TRBV28 and TRBJ2-7; TRBD2 matches 8 bases. The germline CDR1 and CDR2 sequences are MDHEN and SYDVKM. CDR3 size: 14 residues. J lost 4 bases, V lost 10 bases, and 12 bases had no gene match. As DNA, the CDR3 is TGTGCCACCTTAGTCAGCGGGAGAAGGTACGAGCAGTACTTC. Protein sequence: CATLVSGRRYEQYF.

Concerning this clonotype itself: This could be a read error, since a much larger clone is one nucleotide away. This sequence joins TRBV20-1 and TRBJ2-1, with D unresolved. The germline V gene has CDR1 DFQATT and CDR2 SNEGSKA (reference sequence). CDR3 size: 17 residues. CDR3 coding DNA: TGCTGTGCTAGTGACGAAAAGTACCCTATCAGGTACAATGAGCAGTTCTTC. It translates to CCASDEKYPIRYNEQFF.

This clonotype has at least ten counts. The chain carries TRBV20-1 and TRBJ2-7, with TRBD2 identical over 9 bases. V shed 6 bases and J 1 base; nucleotides not matched to a gene: 7. This CDR3 contains 14 residues. Germline V gives CDR1 DFQATT, CDR2 SNEGSKA (reference sequence). The CDR3: CSATLAGRSYEQYF. CDR3 nucleotide sequence: TGCAGTGCAACCCTAGCGGGACGGTCCTACGAGCAGTACTTC.

This clonotype was recorded many times. The CDR3 loop is CATSRGTGSTDTQYF. The CDR3, as DNA: TGTGCCACCAGCAGAGGGACAGGGAGCACAGATACGCAGTATTTT. The V gene is TRBV15, the J gene TRBJ2-3, with 8 nucleotides matching TRBD1. Trimming at V came to 1 base and at J to 0 bases, leaving 0 bases not matched to a gene. The CDR3 is made up of 15 amino acids. Per germline, CDR1 LNHNV and CDR2 YYDKDF (reference sequence).

This clonotype was detected ten times or more. The chain carries TRBV7-2 and TRBJ2-5; 7 bases align to TRBD1. The CDR3 loop spans 13 amino acids. Trimming took 3 bases from V and 6 from J; bases not matched to a gene: 4. Germline V lookup: CDR1 SGHTA, CDR2 FQGNSA. The CDR3 sequence is CASSLNRGQTQYF. The CDR3 DNA reads TGTGCCAGCAGCTTGAACAGGGGCCAGACCCAGTACTTC.

This clonotype was seen ten or more times. V is TRBV20-1 and J is TRBJ2-3; 7 bases match TRBD2. Looked up from germline, CDR1 is DFQATT and CDR2 is SNEGSKA (reference sequence). J was trimmed by 4 bases and V by 1 base; bases with no gene match: 5. The CDR3 runs to 14 residues. The CDR3 sequence is CSARGGGRADTQYF. The CDR3 nucleotides are TGCAGTGCTAGAGGTGGAGGGAGGGCAGATACGCAGTATTTT.

The chain is built from TRBV7-9 and TRBJ2-5; D might be TRBD2 (6 bases). Germline-derived CDR1 and CDR2 are SEHNR and FQNEAQ (reference sequence). V was shortened by 6 bases and J by 4 bases, with 12 bases between the two germline ends. The CDR3 loop spans 13 amino acids. The CDR3 DNA reads as TGTGCCAGCAGACTCGGGGGTGGAGAGACCCAGTACTTC. As protein: CASRLGGGETQYF.

This clonotype was recorded many times. The chain has TRBV7-9 and TRBJ1-4, with 7 bases lining up with TRBD1. Looked up from germline, CDR1 is SEHNR and CDR2 is FQNEAQ (reference sequence). This CDR3 comprises 13 residues. V lost 3 bases and J lost 5; bases outside the gene matches: 0. The CDR3, as DNA: TGTGCCAGCAGCTTGACAGGGAATGAAAAACTGTTTTTT. This gives the protein CASSLTGNEKLFF. Using reference TRBV7-9 and TRBJ1-4 for the parts outside the CDR3, the full variable domain is DTGVSQNPRHKITKRGQNVTFRCDPISEHNRLYWYRQTLGQGPEFLTYFQNEAQLEKSRLLSDRFSAERPKGSFSTLEIQRTEQGDSAMYLCASSLTGNEKLFFGSGTQLSVL.

This clonotype came up many times. The chain carries TRBV5-1 and TRBJ2-5, with 8 nucleotides matching TRBD2. V lost 0 bases and J lost 2; bases outside the gene matches: 9. This CDR3 comprises 17 residues. Germline V gene sequence: CDR1 SGHRS, CDR2 YFSETQ. The CDR3 spells CASSLALPGGQQETQYF. CDR3 DNA sequence: TGCGCCAGCAGCTTGGCCCTACCGGGAGGGCAACAAGAGACCCAGTACTTC.

The rearrangement links TRBV13 to TRBJ2-1; TRBD2 is a possible D gene (6 bases). This CDR3 contains 15 residues. Germline-derived CDR1 and CDR2 are PRHDT and FYEKMQ (reference sequence). Trimming shortened V by 5 bases and J by 4 bases, and 15 bases separated the two germline ends. Written as DNA, the CDR3 is TGTGCCAGCAGCGAAGCAGGCGGGGAGTACAATGAGCAGTTCTTC. Protein product: CASSEAGGEYNEQFF.

The chain links TRBV18 to TRBJ1-1; D not resolved. Germline CDR1 is KGHSH and CDR2 is LQKENI. The germline V and J ends were trimmed by 1 base and 2 bases, with 11 bases remaining between them. This CDR3 is built from 15 residues. The CDR3 DNA is TGTGCCAGCTCACCACTTGGGTCGGACAACACTGAAGCTTTCTTT. Its protein is CASSPLGSDNTEAFF. Using reference TRBV18 and TRBJ1-1 for the parts outside the CDR3, the full variable domain is NAGVMQNPRHLVRRRGQEARLRCSPMKGHSHVYWYRQLPEEGLKFMVYLQKENIIDESGMPKERFSAEFPKEGPSILRIQQVVRGDSAAYFCASSPLGSDNTEAFFGQGTRLTVV.

This clonotype was picked up many times. The chain has TRBV11-2 and TRBJ2-7; D uncertain. The germline V and J ends were trimmed by 4 bases and 1 base, with 8 bases remaining between them. The CDR3 runs 13 residues. Germline values: CDR1 SGHAT, CDR2 FQNNGV. The CDR3 nucleotides are TGTGCCAGCAGCTGGGGTCGTTCCTACGAGCAGTACTTC. Translated: CASSWGRSYEQYF.

This clonotype appeared many times. This chain uses TRBV20-1 with TRBJ1-2; TRBD1 might be the D (6 bases). The V end lost 0 bases, the J end lost 0 bases, and 11 bases lay between the germline ends. This CDR3 has 15 amino acids. Germline V gives CDR1 DFQATT, CDR2 SNEGSKA (reference sequence). The CDR3 loop reads CSAREGGGSNYGYTF. CDR3 bases: TGCAGTGCTAGAGAGGGGGGGGGCTCTAACTATGGCTACACCTTC.

Many counts were recorded for this clonotype. The chain has TRBV6-5 and TRBJ1-4; D call uncertain. CDR3 size: 14 residues. V lost 0 bases and J lost 8, with 10 bases in between. The germline CDR1 and CDR2 sequences are MNHEY and SVGAGI. The CDR3 DNA follows: TGTGCCAGCAGTTACTCCCTCCCGGTGGAAAAACTGTTTTTT. Translated: CASSYSLPVEKLFF.

This clonotype was counted many times. The chain recombines TRBV5-1 with TRBJ2-1, with TRBD2 matching over 11 bases. The CDR3 sequence is 15 residues long. Germline V CDR1 and CDR2: SGHRS, YFSETQ. V lost 3 bases, J lost 6 bases, and 5 bases stayed unmatched. The CDR3 is CASSWGTSGPNEQFF. As DNA, the CDR3 is TGCGCCAGCAGCTGGGGGACTAGCGGACCCAATGAGCAGTTCTTC.

In its sample, this clonotype was seen many times. The chain has TRBV11-2 and TRBJ2-1; 9 bases match TRBD2. Per the germline V gene, CDR1 is SGHAT and CDR2 is FQNNGV. Losses at the gene ends were 3 bases for V and 8 bases for J; bases not matched to a gene: 8. The CDR3 is 15 amino acids. The CDR3 region is CASSFGSGRMDEQFF. DNA for the CDR3: TGTGCCAGCAGCTTTGGTAGCGGGAGAATGGATGAGCAGTTCTTC.

In its sample, this clonotype was seen many times. Written as DNA, the CDR3 is TGCAGTGCTAGAGCGGGCTCTGGGGCCAACGTCCTGACTTTC. Residues: CSARAGSGANVLTF. V gene TRBV20-1 combines with J gene TRBJ2-6, with D unresolved. V lost 1 base and J 0 bases, leaving 4 bases between the germline ends. Germline assignment: CDR1 DFQATT and CDR2 SNEGSKA (reference sequence). The CDR3 totals 14 residues.

In its sample, this clonotype was seen a few times. The V call is TRBV5-4, the J call TRBJ2-3, with 7 bases aligning to TRBD2. This CDR3 is 14 amino acids long. Germline-derived CDR1 and CDR2 are SGHNT and YYREEE (reference sequence). The V gene end was trimmed by 4 bases and the J gene end by 0 bases; junction bases not matched to a gene: 2. The CDR3: CASSQGLSTDTQYF. CDR3 coding DNA: TGTGCCAGCAGCCAGGGACTAAGCACAGATACGCAGTATTTT.